This record looks at one TCR beta chain sequence and its context. The antigen is unknown. The CDR3 has 18 residues. These data come from a study of OX40 agonist ivuxolimab in advanced cancers. Overall study: Given to patients was ivuxolimab, an agonistic anti-OX40 (CD134) antibody. Study-wide points: Relative to CD4+, CD8+ T cells held more expanded clones on average.

Generated by immunoSEQ multiplex PCR, the TCRdb table keeps only in-frame clones and is missing some. Of about 58,000 clones in the sample, 83% were seen once. The genes are TRBV21-1 and TRBJ2-6; the D call of TRBD1 is as the table states it, not checked on the DNA. TRBV21-1 is reported as a pseudogene. The receptor comes from an adult with an advanced solid tumor such as melanoma, head and neck, liver or kidney cancer. The starting material was CD4+ or CD8+ T cells sorted from blood, obtained in a trial of the OX40 agonist ivuxolimab. The CDR3 region has the DNA TGTGCCAGCAGCAAAGGGTGCCAGGGGGTCCCTGGGGCCAACGTCCTGACTTTC. Amino acid sequence: CASSKGCQGVPGANVLTF.